These T cell receptor beta chains were read from a single sample in a study of T cell changes during pregnancy in multiple sclerosis. The protocol was immunoSEQ multiplex PCR, while the TCRdb copy is restricted to in-frame clones and leaves out a portion. This sample carries around 81,000 clones, over 85% of them seen once, and the ten largest clones take 3.7%. The sequencing here drew on peripheral blood, taken after pregnancy. The receptors shown here come from a female donor in good health, enrolled as a control in a pregnancy study. Each CDR3 is given with its conserved first and last residue.

TRBV6-6	TRBJ2-3	CASSYGGGRPTDTQYF
TRBV6-5	TRBJ2-5	CASSGGRRVETQYF
TRBV30	TRBJ1-1	CAWSVLSGGMTEAFF
TRBV11-2	TRBJ1-1	CASSLRFTGENTEAFF
TRBV12-2	TRBJ2-3	CAPEGRSGEVTQYF
TRBV6-1	TRBJ1-2	CASRTQGPGYTF
TRBV5-4	TRBJ2-1	CASSSEIGTGGNNEQFF
TRBV11-2	TRBJ1-3	CASSLVGRGSSGNTIYF
TRBV23-1	TRBJ1-2	CASDPIGGLFGYTF
TRBV5-6	TRBJ2-3	CASSLDFRSGARTDTQYF
TRBV5-1	TRBJ2-5	CASSLGTGDVEETQYF
TRBV15	TRBJ1-5	CATSRDRWRPQHF
TRBV4-3	TRBJ2-7	CASSQDGSYEQYF
TRBV5-4	TRBJ1-1	CASSFDSFRAFF
TRBV28	TRBJ2-1	CASSFNSYNEQFF
TRBV7-9	TRBJ1-4	CASSRTGDTSEKLFF
TRBV21-1	TRBJ2-5	CASSKGAGGPPETQYF
TRBV18	TRBJ2-7	CASSPLASGRHEQYF